These 10 T cell receptor beta chains were all obtained from the same sample, sequenced in a study of shared clonotypes between healthy human individuals. Sequenced by immunoSEQ multiplex PCR; TCRdb stores in-frame clones only, minus some. The data show about 2,500,000 clones, around 94% seen once. Specimen: naive CD4+ T cells sorted from blood. The subset is: CD45RA+ positively selected. The receptors come from a young man in good health.

This chain links TRBV7-2 with TRBJ2-7; 7 nucleotides line up with TRBD1. The CDR3 sequence is 16 residues long. With 1 base clipped from V and 0 bases from J, the junction kept 6 bases outside the gene matches. Germline V gives CDR1 SGHTA, CDR2 FQGNSA. CDR3 region: CASSLGTGVSSYEQYF. Here the CDR3 DNA reads TGTGCCAGCAGCTTAGGTACAGGGGTGTCCTCCTACGAGCAGTACTTC.

The gene calls are TRBV19 and TRBJ2-1, with unresolved D. Trimming left V 3 bases short and J 6 bases short, with 6 bases between. The V gene's germline CDR1 is LNHDA and CDR2 SQIVND (reference sequence). The CDR3 has 12 residues. CDR3 DNA sequence: TGTGCCAGTAGTATTGTCACCAATGAGCAGTTCTTC. The encoded protein is CASSIVTNEQFF.

The sample holds one count of this clone. V and J are TRBV6-6 and TRBJ1-1; D unclear. The length of the CDR3 is 13 residues. V shed 2 bases and J shed 4 bases, with 8 bases lying between them. CDR1 is MNHNY and CDR2 is SVGAGI in the germline V gene (reference sequence). CDR3 nucleotides: TGTGCCAGCAGTTACCGGGTGTCCACTGAAGCTTTCTTT. Translation gives CASSYRVSTEAFF.

The gene calls are TRBV6-5 and TRBJ1-2; weak D call: TRBD1 (6 bases). CDR1 and CDR2 from the germline V gene are MNHEY and SVGAGI. There are 15 residues in the CDR3. With 2 bases removed from V and 4 bases from J, the gap between germline ends came to 14 bases. The CDR3 is CASSYNDDRPYGYTF. CDR3 coding DNA: TGTGCCAGCAGTTACAATGACGACAGGCCCTATGGCTACACCTTC.

In the case of this clone: The sample holds other DNA sequences that translate to the same CDR3. The chain is built from TRBV7-2 and TRBJ2-2; no reliable D call. Germline V gene data show CDR1 as SGHTA and CDR2 as FQGNSA. The CDR3 is 13 residues long. V lost 0 bases, J lost 5 bases, and 4 bases lay in between. For the CDR3, the DNA is TGTGCCAGCAGCTTAGCTCGTACCGGGGAGCTGTTTTTT. Translated, it gives CASSLARTGELFF.

The chain recombines TRBV2 with TRBJ1-3; tentatively, D is TRBD1 (6 bases). The CDR3 is 15 amino acids. The germline V gene has CDR1 SNHLY and CDR2 FYNNEI. The V and J ends lost 6 bases and 1 base respectively, with 13 bases between them. The CDR3, as DNA: TGTGCCAGCAGCCTCCCCACAGGGTCTGGAAACACCATATATTTT. Its translation is CASSLPTGSGNTIYF.

In regard to this clone: At one of its ends the junction is not consistent with the germline gene, which may arise from a read error. Here the CDR3 reads CASNGLYF. CDR3 in DNA: TGTGCCAGCAACGGCCTCTATTTC. The rearrangement joins TRBV7-9 to TRBJ1-2; D is ambiguous. The CDR3 covers 8 residues. Germline V gene lookup returns CDR1 SEHNR and CDR2 FQNEAQ (reference sequence). The full variable domain, rest sourced from reference TRBV7-9 and TRBJ1-2, is DTGVSQNPRHKITKRGQNVTFRCDPISEHNRLYWYRQTLGQGPEFLTYFQNEAQLEKSRLLSDRFSAERPKGSFSTLEIQRTEQGDSAMYLCASNGLYFGSGTRLTVV.

V gene TRBV7-2 combines with J gene TRBJ2-2; 10 bases align to TRBD2. The CDR3 is 16 amino acids. CDR1 and CDR2 from the germline V gene are SGHTA and FQGNSA. The V segment lost 7 bases and the J segment 6 bases; nucleotides outside the gene matches: 11. The CDR3 nucleotides read TGTGCCAGCACCTCCCTTAGCGGGAGGCCCGCCGGGGAGCTGTTTTTT. Protein sequence: CASTSLSGRPAGELFF.

V gene TRBV7-6 combines with J gene TRBJ1-3, with D uncertain. The CDR3 is made up of 15 amino acids. Trimming took off 7 bases at V and 2 bases at J, with 15 bases between the two ends. CDR1 SGHVS and CDR2 FNYEAQ come from the germline V gene. The CDR3 DNA sequence: TGTGCCAGCACCAAGAGGTCGGGAACTGGAAACACCATATATTTT. Amino acids: CASTKRSGTGNTIYF. Complete variable domain (other parts from reference TRBV7-6 and TRBJ1-3): GAGVSQSPRYKVTKRGQDVALRCDPISGHVSLYWYRQALGQGPEFLTYFNYEAQQDKSGLPNDRFSAERPEGSISTLTIQRTEQRDSAMYRCASTKRSGTGNTIYFGEGSWLTVV.

A remark on this clone: Different DNA sequences within this sample yield the same CDR3. The J gene is TRBJ2-7, the V gene TRBV5-1; D gene unclear. V was pared by 0 bases and J by 0 bases, with 4 bases between. CDR3 size: 13 residues. Germline V gene sequence: CDR1 SGHRS, CDR2 YFSETQ. The chain's CDR3 is CASSLEVSYEQYF. In DNA form, the CDR3 reads TGCGCCAGCAGCTTGGAGGTCTCCTACGAGCAGTACTTC.